This T cell receptor beta chain was found in a study of beta chain features in type 1 diabetes (dated by TCRdb to the late 2010s). Background for the entire study: No differences in mean age, gender distribution, total cell number or subset yield were found between patients and healthy donors. Whereas all 30 or so donors provided naive and central memory subsets, regulatory and stem cell-like memory subsets were isolated from just 8 patients and roughly eight healthy donors. A total of roughly 100 million sorted cells were examined across all samples, and a strong correlation was observed between cell number per subset and RNA yield. The study compared the TCRB repertoires of sorted circulating CD4+ T cell subsets in recently diagnosed type 1 diabetes patients with those in matched healthy donors. General study outcomes and caveats: A moderate but significant shortening of TCRB CDR3 length was observed in type 1 diabetes patients in all four CD4+ subsets. Because small numbers of individuals were included in the HLA sub-analyses, any influence of HLA type on TCRB rearrangement was left unresolved. Sequencing cDNA rather than genomic DNA could over-represent highly expressing activated cells, although activation and CD3 levels did not differ between groups. At VDJ recombination sites, type 1 diabetes patients had fewer insertions and more deleted nucleotides, which implies abnormalities in thymic rearrangement. Shorter templates might have been favored by PCR, but patient and control samples were amplified and corrected together, so both groups would have been affected equally by any skew. The naive, central memory and regulatory TCRB repertoires appeared to resemble one another more closely among patients than among healthy donors.

From the cysteine up to the phenylalanine, the CDR3 has a length of 15 residues. Of all the DNA, just the CDR3 is kept, 45 bases in frame from base 1. Unmatched junction bases come to 9, with V trimmed by 3 bases and J by 6 bases. CDR1 and CDR2 were assigned from the germline V gene as SGHRS and YFSETQ. From each donor, a single peripheral blood sample of about 100 mL on average was drawn into heparinised tubes. A BD FACSAria II was used to sort naive, central memory, regulatory and stem cell-like memory CD4+ T cells with a panel that included CD45RO, CCR7, CD25, CD127, CD95 and CD27. All sorted populations exceeded 95% purity. Right away, PBMCs were isolated by Lymphoprep density gradient centrifugation and were stained directly, with no culture step. Samples were stained and sorted in pairs, with one healthy donor and one patient per experiment, so that batch effects were minimized. To note about this clone: The specificity of this receptor is unknown. No quality values exist for individual bases; no much larger clone is one base distant.

The entire isolated RNA was reverse transcribed using the High Capacity cDNA Reverse Transcription Kit, and thus expressed TCRB transcripts were sequenced. Survey-depth immunoSEQ sequencing was performed on stem cell-like memory T cell samples, with an average of about 1.01 million total reads per sample. After sorted cells were lysed in RLT buffer, RNA was extracted with DNase-treated RNeasy Micro or Mini kits, with the choice depending on cell number. Each cell subset was processed separately to prevent cross-contamination, with patient and healthy donor samples processed together. The immunoSEQ multiplex PCR was used to amplify TCRB sequences from cDNA, generating 87-bp fragments that spanned the CDR3 region. Sequencing of the amplicons was done on the Illumina HiSeq platform. Per the original workflow: Synthetic template baselines were used to correct PCR bias computationally, reads within Hamming distance 2 were collapsed, and singletons that could not be merged were discarded. Reads were aligned to IMGT to assign V, D and J genes, CDR3 length, and insertions or deletions at six rearrangement sites. Within each subset, clonotype counts were normalized to sorted cell number, after which true diversity and Gini coefficients were computed with the tcR R package. The overlap coefficient, calculated on TCRB nucleotide sequences, was used to quantify repertoire sharing. TCRdb carries this immuneACCESS record with in-frame sequences only. Its versions omit some clonotypes, under half of them owing to an unresolved V gene in the studies checked, with the rest unexplained. V, J and clone size were drawn from that table, and D and trimming were deduced from the DNA. The table for this sample lists approximately 15,000 clones; 45% to 55% of them were counted only once. The top ten clones comprise around 0.5% of the sample.

Sequencing was carried out using stem cell memory CD4+ T cells from blood. The meaning of the sample's cell subset or site label: stem cell-like memory CD4+ T cells. Here the chain combines TRBV5-1 and TRBJ2-1; 7 bases in the junction line up with TRBD2. The receptor was isolated from a woman aged 18-29 years in good health. Here the CDR3 is given as CASSSKRDLVNEQFF. The nucleotide sequence is given as TGCGCCAGCAGCTCAAAGCGGGACCTCGTCAATGAGCAGTTCTTC.